This T cell receptor (beta chain) was identified in a study of blood T cell repertoires in COVID-19. CDR3 length: 13 residues. Trimming removed 3 bases from V and 4 bases from J, with 9 bases in between. Germline V lookup: CDR1 SGHTA, CDR2 FQGTGA. Here immunoSEQ multiplex PCR was the method, and the copy in TCRdb shows in-frame clones only, minus some. The sample lists around 72,000 clones, over 75% seen once, with about 27% in the top ten. The sequencing sample was made of peripheral blood. The source is a man aged 45 to 65 with acute or convalescent COVID-19. V usage is TRBV7-3 and J usage is TRBJ2-5, with D possibly being TRBD2 (6 bases). Here the CDR3 DNA reads TGTGCCAGCAGCTTGGGGGGTGGAGAGACCCAGTACTTC. Translating it yields CASSLGGGETQYF.